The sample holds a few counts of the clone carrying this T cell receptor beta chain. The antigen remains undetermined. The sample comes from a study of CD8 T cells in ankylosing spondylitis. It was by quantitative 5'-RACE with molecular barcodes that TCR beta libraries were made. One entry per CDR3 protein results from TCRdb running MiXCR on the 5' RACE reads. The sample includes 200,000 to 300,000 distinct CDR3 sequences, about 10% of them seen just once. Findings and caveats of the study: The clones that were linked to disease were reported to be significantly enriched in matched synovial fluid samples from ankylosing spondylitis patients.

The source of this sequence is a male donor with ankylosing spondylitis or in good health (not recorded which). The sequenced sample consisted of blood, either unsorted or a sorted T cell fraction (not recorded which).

The chain's CDR3 is CASSTTLMWDTDYIRLSYEQYF. The CDR3 coding sequence is TGTGCCAGCAGTACAACCCTCATGTGGGACACCGATTACATTCGATTATCCTACGAGCAGTACTTC. The rearrangement links TRBV21-1 to TRBJ2-7; TRBD1, the table's D call, was not compared with the DNA. TRBV21-1 is a known pseudogene. The CDR3 is 22 amino acids.